This TCR beta chain is from a study of long-term antiretroviral therapy in people with HIV. Overall study results and limits: ART-treated samples gained diversity yet remained below transplant donor controls.

With regard to this clone: What it recognizes is unknown.

The immunoSEQ assay was v3.0, run at survey level. Generated by immunoSEQ multiplex PCR, the TCRdb table keeps only in-frame clones and is missing some. The repertoire holds roughly 45,000 clones, with around four fifths as singletons. Germline values: CDR1 LGHNA, CDR2 YNFKEQ. The CDR3 is 16 amino acids. V lost 5 bases and J lost 4, with 19 bases in between. The sequences come from unsorted PBMCs, collected 0.8 years after starting antiretroviral therapy. The rearrangement links TRBV4-2 to TRBJ2-3; D is perhaps TRBD2 (6 bases). The TCR comes from a woman younger than 30 with HIV. As DNA, the CDR3 is TGTGCCAGCAGCTCGTCCGGGACTCTTTCCCCAGATACGCAGTATTTT. This translates into CASSSSGTLSPDTQYF.